This T cell receptor beta chain comes out of a study of T cell clonotyping in hematopoietic cell transplantation. Overall study findings and caveats: Recipient TCR diversity dropped after transplant; expanded clonotypes rose from day 30 to 180.

Sequencing used immunoSEQ multiplex PCR; TCRdb keeps in-frame clones, though not all of them. The sample includes over 5,500 clones, about 73% of them seen just once. As to this clone: The antigen remains unidentified.

Recipient blood drawn about 28 days pretransplant and days 30, 100, 180 after. V shed 4 bases and J 3 bases; nucleotides not matched to a gene: 8. Germline V gene sequence: CDR1 MDHEN, CDR2 SYDVKM. CDR3 length: 16 amino acids. This receptor was obtained from a male patient aged 70 to 80 who had an allogeneic stem cell transplant from an unrelated donor, so T cells may come from the graft donor. Some clones in this sample may be carry-over from other donors' samples. The chain links TRBV28 to TRBJ2-5; 10 bases are shared with TRBD2. Sequencing was performed on peripheral blood mononuclear cells, taken 180 days after allogeneic stem cell transplant. The CDR3 loop reads CASSYVSGRGEETQYF. The CDR3 DNA sequence: TGTGCCAGCAGTTACGTAAGCGGGAGGGGTGAAGAGACCCAGTACTTC.